This T cell receptor (beta chain) was identified in a study of blood T cell repertoires in COVID-19. The wider study: The United States, Italy and Spain provided the acute and convalescent COVID-19 samples. The cDNA or gDNA used as material had been derived from T cells, B-cell-depleted T cells, or PBMCs.

As handled by the study authors: Nucleated cell counts were estimated from reference gene primer amplification. The assay was immunoSEQ multiplex PCR, and TCRdb's table has in-frame clones only and misses some. That table is the source of V, J and clone size, and D and trimming were worked out from the DNA. The sample consists of fewer than 700,000 clones, approximately 91% of them appearing once. A Seattle source enrolled patients during active infection and followed them longitudinally. The germline V and J ends were trimmed by 0 bases and 7 bases, with 19 bases remaining between them. The CDR3 runs to 16 residues. The germline V gene has CDR1 SGDLS and CDR2 YYNGEE.

The clonotype was recovered from a woman aged 45-59 years with COVID-19, enrolled during active disease. Material for sequencing was peripheral blood. This chain uses TRBV9 with TRBJ1-2; maybe TRBD1 (6 bases). This CDR3 reads CASSVDETGHWPGYTF. The CDR3, as DNA: TGTGCCAGCAGCGTAGATGAGACAGGACATTGGCCTGGCTACACCTTC.